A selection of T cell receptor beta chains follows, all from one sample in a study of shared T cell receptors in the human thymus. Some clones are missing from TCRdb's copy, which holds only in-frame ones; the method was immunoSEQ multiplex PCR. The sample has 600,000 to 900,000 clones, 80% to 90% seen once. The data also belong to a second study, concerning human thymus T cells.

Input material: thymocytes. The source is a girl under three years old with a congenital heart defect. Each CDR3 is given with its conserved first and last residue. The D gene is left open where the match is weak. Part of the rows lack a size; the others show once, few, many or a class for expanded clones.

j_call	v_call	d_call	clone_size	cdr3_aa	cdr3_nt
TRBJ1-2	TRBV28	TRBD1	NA	CAIEFPGTGEYGYTF	TGTGCCATCGAGTTTCCCGGGACAGGGGAATATGGCTACACCTTC
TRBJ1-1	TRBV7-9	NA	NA	CASSLAWNYNTEAFF	TGTGCCAGCAGCTTAGCCTGGAACTATAACACTGAAGCTTTCTTT
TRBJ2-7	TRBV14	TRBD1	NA	CASSRVRGHGEQYF	TGTGCCAGCAGCCGAGTCAGGGGGCACGGCGAGCAGTACTTC
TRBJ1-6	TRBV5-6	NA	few	CASSSSVPGAESYNSPLHF	TGTGCCAGCAGCTCGTCGGTCCCAGGGGCGGAATCCTATAATTCACCCCTCCACTTT
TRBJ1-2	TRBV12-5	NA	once	CATANPARQPYGYTF	TGTGCTACCGCAAACCCAGCCCGACAGCCTTATGGCTACACCTTC
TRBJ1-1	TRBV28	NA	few	CASSRGGNTEAFF	TGTGCCAGCAGTCGGGGGGGGAACACTGAAGCTTTCTTT
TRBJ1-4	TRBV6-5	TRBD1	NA	CASRQTGGNEKLFF	TGTGCCAGCAGGCAGACAGGGGGCAATGAAAAACTGTTTTTT
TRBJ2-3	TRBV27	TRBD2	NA	CASRGLARLDTQYF	TGTGCCAGCAGAGGACTAGCAAGGTTAGATACGCAGTATTTT
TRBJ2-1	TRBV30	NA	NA	CAWRKSGLIRRDEQFF	TGTGCCTGGCGAAAATCCGGACTAATCAGGAGAGATGAGCAGTTCTTC
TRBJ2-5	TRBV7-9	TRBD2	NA	CASSLRTGGMKTQYF	TGTGCCAGCAGCTTACGGACGGGGGGGATGAAGACCCAGTACTTC
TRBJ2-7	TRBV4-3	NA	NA	CASSQELSRTAIPYEQYF	TGCGCCAGCAGCCAAGAACTAAGCCGGACAGCCATCCCCTACGAGCAGTACTTC
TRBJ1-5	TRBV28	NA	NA	CASSYPQGKNQPQHF	TGTGCCAGCAGTTACCCCCAGGGGAAAAATCAGCCCCAGCATTTT
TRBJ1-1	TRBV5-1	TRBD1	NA	CASSDHRTGGMQAFF	TGCGCCAGCAGCGACCACCGGACAGGGGGGATGCAAGCTTTCTTT
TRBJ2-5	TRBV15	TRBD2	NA	CATSMSAAGDQETQYF	TGTGCCACCAGCATGTCCGCGGCGGGGGATCAAGAGACCCAGTACTTC
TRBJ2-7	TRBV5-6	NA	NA	CASSLRPRESHEQYF	TGTGCCAGCAGCTTGCGTCCCCGTGAGTCCCACGAGCAGTACTTC
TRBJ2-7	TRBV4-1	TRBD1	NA	CASSQVYENRDRDYEQYF	TGCGCCAGCAGCCAAGTTTACGAGAACCGGGACAGGGACTACGAGCAGTACTTC
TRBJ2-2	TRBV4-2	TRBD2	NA	CASSQESREGHDTGELFF	TGTGCCAGCAGCCAAGAAAGTAGGGAGGGCCATGACACCGGGGAGCTGTTTTTT
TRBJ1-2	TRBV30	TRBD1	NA	CAWSTGTANYGYTF	TGTGCCTGGAGTACCGGGACAGCTAACTATGGCTACACCTTC
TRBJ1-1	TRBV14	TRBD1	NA	CASSQDYGRTGWNTEAFF	TGTGCCAGCAGCCAAGATTATGGGAGGACAGGTTGGAACACTGAAGCTTTCTTT
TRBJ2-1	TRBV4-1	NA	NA	CASSQAQGFDEQFF	TGCGCCAGCAGCCAAGCACAGGGCTTCGATGAGCAGTTCTTC
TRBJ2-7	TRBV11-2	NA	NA	CASSPERLQGPYEQYF	TGTGCCAGCAGCCCAGAAAGGTTGCAGGGTCCATACGAGCAGTACTTC
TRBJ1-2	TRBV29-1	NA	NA	CSVREGSTF	TGCAGCGTTCGGGAAGGGTCCACCTTC
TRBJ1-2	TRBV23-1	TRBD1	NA	CASSPPPTGGTARF	TGCGCCAGCAGCCCCCCCCCGACAGGGGGCACAGCAAGATTC
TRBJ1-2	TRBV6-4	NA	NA	CASSDRGREGGYTF	TGTGCCAGCAGTGACAGGGGCAGGGAGGGTGGCTACACCTTC
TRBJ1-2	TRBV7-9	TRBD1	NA	CASSHLTGKGGYTF	TGTGCCAGCAGCCATTTGACAGGGAAAGGTGGCTACACCTTC
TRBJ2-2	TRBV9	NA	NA	CASSVDWDWGELFF	TGTGCCAGCAGCGTAGATTGGGACTGGGGGGAGCTGTTTTTT
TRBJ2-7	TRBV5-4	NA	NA	CASSLASQEQGGEQYF	TGTGCCAGCAGCTTGGCCTCTCAGGAACAGGGTGGCGAGCAGTACTTC
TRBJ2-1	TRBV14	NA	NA	CASSNVCRGDKTYTEQFF	TGTGCCAGCAGCAATGTCTGCAGGGGGGACAAAACGTATACAGAGCAGTTCTTC
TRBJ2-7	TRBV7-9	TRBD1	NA	CASTKPGQGSLEQYF	TGTGCCAGCACCAAGCCGGGACAGGGCTCTCTTGAGCAGTACTTC
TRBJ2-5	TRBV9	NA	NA	CASSVGGKETQYF	TGTGCCAGCAGCGTGGGAGGTAAAGAGACCCAGTACTTC
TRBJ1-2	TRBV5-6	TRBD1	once	CASSLRDRDYGYTF	TGTGCCAGCAGCTTGCGGGACAGGGACTATGGCTACACCTTC
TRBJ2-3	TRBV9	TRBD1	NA	CASSARDRGDTQYF	TGTGCCAGCAGCGCCCGGGACAGAGGAGATACGCAGTATTTT
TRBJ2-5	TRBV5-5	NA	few	CASSLGRNYQETQYF	TGTGCCAGCAGCTTGGGCCGTAACTACCAAGAGACCCAGTACTTC
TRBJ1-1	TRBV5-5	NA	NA	CASSARGGSNTEAFF	TGTGCCAGCAGCGCCCGCGGGGGTTCAAACACTGAAGCTTTCTTT
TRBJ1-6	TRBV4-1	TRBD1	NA	CASSPQGSGYNSPLHF	TGCGCCAGCAGCCCACAGGGGAGTGGATATAATTCACCCCTCCACTTT
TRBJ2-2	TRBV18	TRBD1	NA	CASSPRTGATGELFF	TGTGCCAGCTCACCGAGGACAGGGGCCACCGGGGAGCTGTTTTTT
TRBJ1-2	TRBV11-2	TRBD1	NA	CASTLQGGGYTF	TGTGCCAGCACCCTCCAGGGGGGAGGCTACACCTTC
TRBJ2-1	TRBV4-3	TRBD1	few	CASSQDRDRLYNEQFF	TGCGCCAGCAGCCAAGATCGGGACAGACTTTACAATGAGCAGTTCTTC
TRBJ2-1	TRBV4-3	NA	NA	CASSPERGGKQFF	TGCGCCAGCAGCCCCGAACGGGGCGGGAAGCAGTTCTTC
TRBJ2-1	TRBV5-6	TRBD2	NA	CASSYERGGDEQFF	TGTGCCAGCAGCTATGAGCGGGGGGGCGATGAGCAGTTCTTC
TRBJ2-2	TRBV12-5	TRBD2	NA	CASGLVEVTSSGELFF	TGTGCTAGTGGTTTGGTAGAGGTGACTAGCTCCGGGGAGCTGTTTTTT
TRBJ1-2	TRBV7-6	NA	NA	CASSLASIVDSNYGYTF	TGTGCCAGCAGCCTAGCGAGCATTGTCGACTCTAACTATGGCTACACCTTC
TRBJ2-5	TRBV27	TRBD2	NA	CASSFKRGSQETQYF	TGTGCCAGCAGTTTCAAGCGGGGGAGCCAAGAGACCCAGTACTTC
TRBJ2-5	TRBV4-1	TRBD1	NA	CASSLQRTGPRETQYF	TGCGCCAGCAGCCTCCAACGGACAGGACCCAGGGAGACCCAGTACTTC
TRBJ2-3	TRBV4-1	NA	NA	CASSQDRPRTDTQYF	TGCGCCAGCAGCCAAGACCGACCGCGGACAGATACGCAGTATTTT
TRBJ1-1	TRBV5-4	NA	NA	CASSSTWGENTEAFF	TGTGCCAGCAGCTCCACCTGGGGGGAGAACACTGAAGCTTTCTTT
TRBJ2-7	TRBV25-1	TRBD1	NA	CASSRDRVQVGYEQYF	TGTGCCAGCAGCCGGGACAGGGTTCAGGTCGGGTACGAGCAGTACTTC
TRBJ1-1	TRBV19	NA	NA	CASSIDAGDTEAFF	TGTGCCAGTAGTATAGATGCGGGAGACACTGAAGCTTTCTTT
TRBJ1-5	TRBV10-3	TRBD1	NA	CASQHQGAGQPQHF	TGTGCCAGCCAGCACCAGGGGGCCGGTCAGCCCCAGCATTTT
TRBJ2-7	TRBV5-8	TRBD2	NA	CASSLEGLAGGQTPYEQYF	TGTGCCAGCAGCTTGGAGGGACTAGCGGGGGGGCAGACCCCCTACGAGCAGTACTTC
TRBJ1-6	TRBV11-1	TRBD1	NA	CASSPGGGTGVSPLHF	TGTGCCAGCAGCCCTGGGGGTGGGACAGGGGTCTCACCCCTCCACTTT
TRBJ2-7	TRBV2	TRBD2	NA	CASKSGTTNRYEQYF	TGTGCCAGCAAATCCGGGACTACAAACCGGTACGAGCAGTACTTC
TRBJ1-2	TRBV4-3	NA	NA	CASSQGLRGNYGYTF	TGCGCCAGCAGCCAAGGGCTCAGGGGAAACTATGGCTACACCTTC
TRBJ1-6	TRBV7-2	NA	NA	CASSLSGLRLDSLNSPLHF	TGTGCCAGCAGCTTAAGTGGGTTACGATTGGACAGCCTCAATTCACCCCTCCACTTT
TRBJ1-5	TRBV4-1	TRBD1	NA	CASSQDRTQGNRNQPQHF	TGCGCCAGCAGCCAAGATCGGACACAGGGGAATAGGAATCAGCCCCAGCATTTT
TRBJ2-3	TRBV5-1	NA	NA	CASSVQVGVPDTQYF	TGCGCCAGCAGCGTACAGGTTGGGGTCCCCGATACGCAGTATTTT
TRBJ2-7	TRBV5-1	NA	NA	CASSLVHSTYEQYF	TGCGCCAGCAGCTTGGTCCACAGTACCTACGAGCAGTACTTC
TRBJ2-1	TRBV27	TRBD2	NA	CASTPGLAAYNEQFF	TGTGCCAGCACCCCGGGACTAGCGGCTTACAATGAGCAGTTCTTC
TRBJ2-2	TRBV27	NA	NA	CASSSLVVAGELFF	TGTGCCAGCAGTTCCTTAGTTGTTGCCGGGGAGCTGTTTTTT